This T cell receptor (beta chain) was profiled in a study of cytomegalovirus exposure and HLA in healthy donors. PCR primers comprised 60 Vbeta and 13 Jbeta primers. Clones were read by immunoSEQ multiplex PCR, and TCRdb kept only the in-frame ones, dropping some. This table has about 150,000 clones, around three quarters appearing once. Study-level points and caveats: A later analysis linked a missense DCLRE1C variant to TCR beta V- and J-gene trimming. There were 150 or so TCR beta chains listed as cytomegalovirus-associated. In vitro confirmation showed three CMV-associated chains to be CMV antigen specific. Cytomegalovirus status was reportedly diagnosed by the classifier with high sensitivity and specificity.

To note about this clone: Its cognate antigen is unknown.

The CDR3 covers 16 residues. Germline trimming cut 1 base from V and 1 base from J; bases unmatched to any gene: 5. CDR1 and CDR2 from the germline V gene are KGHSH and LQKENI. Sequenced input: PBMCs. The chain recombines TRBV18 with TRBJ1-1, with 8 bases matching TRBD1. The sequence derives from a woman aged 40 to 49 in good health and CMV-seronegative. The CDR3 DNA reads TGTGCCAGCTCACCACAGACGGGACAGGCGAACACTGAAGCTTTCTTT. It yields the protein CASSPQTGQANTEAFF.